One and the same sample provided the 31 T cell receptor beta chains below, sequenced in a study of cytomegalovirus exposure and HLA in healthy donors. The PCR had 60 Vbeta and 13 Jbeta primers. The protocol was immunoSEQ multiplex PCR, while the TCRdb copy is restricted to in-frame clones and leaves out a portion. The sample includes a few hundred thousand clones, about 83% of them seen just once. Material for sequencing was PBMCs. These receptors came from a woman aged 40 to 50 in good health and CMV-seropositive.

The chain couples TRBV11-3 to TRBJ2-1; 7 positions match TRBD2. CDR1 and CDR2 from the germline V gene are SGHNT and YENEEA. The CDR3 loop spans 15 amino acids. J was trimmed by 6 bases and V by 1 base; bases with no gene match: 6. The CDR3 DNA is TGTGCCAGCAGCTTAGGTGCGGGAGTAGCCAATGAGCAGTTCTTC. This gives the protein CASSLGAGVANEQFF.

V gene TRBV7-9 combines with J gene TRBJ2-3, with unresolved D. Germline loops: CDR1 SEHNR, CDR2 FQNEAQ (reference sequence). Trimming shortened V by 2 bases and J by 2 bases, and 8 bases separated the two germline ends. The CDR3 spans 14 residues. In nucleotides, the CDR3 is TGTGCCAGCAGCTTACCAACTCACACAGATACGCAGTATTTT. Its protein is CASSLPTHTDTQYF.

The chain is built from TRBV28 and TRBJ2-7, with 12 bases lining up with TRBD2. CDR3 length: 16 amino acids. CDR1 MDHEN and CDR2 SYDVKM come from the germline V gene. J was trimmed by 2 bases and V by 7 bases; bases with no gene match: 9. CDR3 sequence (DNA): TGTGCCAGCAATTCAATCGGACTAGCGGGGACCTACGAGCAGTACTTC. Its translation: CASNSIGLAGTYEQYF. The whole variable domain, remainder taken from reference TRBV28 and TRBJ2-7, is DVKVTQSSRYLVKRTGEKVFLECVQDMDHENMFWYRQDPGLGLRLIYFSYDVKMKEKGDIPEGYSVSREKKERFSLILESASTNQTSMYLCASNSIGLAGTYEQYFGPGTRLTVT.

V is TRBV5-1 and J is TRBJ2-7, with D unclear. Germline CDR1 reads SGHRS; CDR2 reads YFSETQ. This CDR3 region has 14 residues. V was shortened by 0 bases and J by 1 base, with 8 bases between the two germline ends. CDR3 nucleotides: TGCGCCAGCAGCTTGGACATGCCATCCTACGAGCAGTACTTC. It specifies CASSLDMPSYEQYF.

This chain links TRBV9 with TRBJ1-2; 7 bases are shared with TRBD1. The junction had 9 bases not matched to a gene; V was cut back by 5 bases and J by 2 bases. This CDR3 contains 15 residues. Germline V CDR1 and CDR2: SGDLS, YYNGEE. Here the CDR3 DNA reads TGTGCCAGCAGTGCAGGGGGTTTTGGGAACTATGGCTACACCTTC. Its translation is CASSAGGFGNYGYTF.

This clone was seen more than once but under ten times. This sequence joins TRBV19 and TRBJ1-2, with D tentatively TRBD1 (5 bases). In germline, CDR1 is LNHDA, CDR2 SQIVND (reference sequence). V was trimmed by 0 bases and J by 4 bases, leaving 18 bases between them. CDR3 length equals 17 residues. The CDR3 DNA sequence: TGTGCCAGTAGTATAGATCTGTCTACAGGCGGGGCCTATGGCTACACCTTC. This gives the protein CASSIDLSTGGAYGYTF.

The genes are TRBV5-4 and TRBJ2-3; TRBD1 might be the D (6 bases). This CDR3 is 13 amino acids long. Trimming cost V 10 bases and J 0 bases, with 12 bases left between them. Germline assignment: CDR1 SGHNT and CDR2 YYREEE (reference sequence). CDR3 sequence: CAGQTASTDTQYF. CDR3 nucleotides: TGTGCCGGACAGACAGCGAGCACAGATACGCAGTATTTT. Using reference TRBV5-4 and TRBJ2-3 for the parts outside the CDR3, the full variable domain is ETGVTQSPTHLIKTRGQQVTLRCSSQSGHNTVSWYQQALGQGPQFIFQYYREEENGRGNFPPRFSGLQFPNYSSELNVNALELDDSALYLCAGQTASTDTQYFGPGTRLTVL.

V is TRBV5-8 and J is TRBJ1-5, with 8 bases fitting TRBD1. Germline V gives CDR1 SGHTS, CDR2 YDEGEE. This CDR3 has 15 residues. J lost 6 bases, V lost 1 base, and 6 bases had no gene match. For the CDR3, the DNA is TGTGCCAGCAGCTTGTACAACAGGGGGAGTCAGCCCCAGCATTTT. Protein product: CASSLYNRGSQPQHF.

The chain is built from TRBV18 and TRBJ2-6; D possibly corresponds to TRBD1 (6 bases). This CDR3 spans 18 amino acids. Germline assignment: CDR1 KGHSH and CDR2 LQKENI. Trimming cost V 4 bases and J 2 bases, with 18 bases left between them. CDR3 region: CASSLAGTSKTGANVLTF. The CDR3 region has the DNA TGTGCCAGCTCACTAGCCGGGACATCCAAGACTGGGGCCAACGTCCTGACTTTC.

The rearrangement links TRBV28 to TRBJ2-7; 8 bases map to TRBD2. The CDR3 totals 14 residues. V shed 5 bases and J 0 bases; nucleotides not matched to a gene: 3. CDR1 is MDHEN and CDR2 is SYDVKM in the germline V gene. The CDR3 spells CASSLAGLSYEQYF. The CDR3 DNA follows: TGTGCCAGCAGTCTAGCGGGCCTCTCCTACGAGCAGTACTTC.

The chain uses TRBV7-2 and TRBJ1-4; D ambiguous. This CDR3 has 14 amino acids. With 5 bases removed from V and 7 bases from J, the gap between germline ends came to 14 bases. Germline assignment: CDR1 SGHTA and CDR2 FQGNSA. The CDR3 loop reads CASSRGRAGEKLFF. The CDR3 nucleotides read TGTGCCAGCAGCCGGGGTCGCGCAGGTGAAAAACTGTTTTTT.

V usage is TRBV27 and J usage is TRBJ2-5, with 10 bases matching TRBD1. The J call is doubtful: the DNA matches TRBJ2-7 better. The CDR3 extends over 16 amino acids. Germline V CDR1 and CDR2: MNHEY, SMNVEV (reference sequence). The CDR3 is CASSLFTGTGVYEQYF. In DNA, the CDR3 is TGTGCCAGCAGTTTATTCACCGGGACAGGGGTCTACGAGCAGTACTTC.

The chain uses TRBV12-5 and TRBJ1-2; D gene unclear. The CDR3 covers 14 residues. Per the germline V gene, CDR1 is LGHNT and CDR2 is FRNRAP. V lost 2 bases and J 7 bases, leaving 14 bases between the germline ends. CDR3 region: CASGLSTESSGYTF. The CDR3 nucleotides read TGTGCTAGTGGTTTGAGTACAGAGAGTAGTGGCTACACCTTC.

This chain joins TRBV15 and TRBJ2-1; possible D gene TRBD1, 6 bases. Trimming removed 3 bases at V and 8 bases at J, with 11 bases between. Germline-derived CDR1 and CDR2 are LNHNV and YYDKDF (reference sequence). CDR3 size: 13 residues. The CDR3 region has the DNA TGTGCCACCAGCAGCAACAGGGTCCATGAGCAGTTCTTC. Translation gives CATSSNRVHEQFF.

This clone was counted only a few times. The CDR3 nucleotides read TGTGCCAGCAACTTACAGGGCTCTGGAAACACCATATATTTT. Its translation: CASNLQGSGNTIYF. This chain uses TRBV19 with TRBJ1-3; tentatively, D is TRBD1 (6 bases). The V gene's germline CDR1 is LNHDA and CDR2 SQIVND (reference sequence). V was pared by 9 bases and J by 0 bases, with 12 bases between. The CDR3 loop spans 14 amino acids.

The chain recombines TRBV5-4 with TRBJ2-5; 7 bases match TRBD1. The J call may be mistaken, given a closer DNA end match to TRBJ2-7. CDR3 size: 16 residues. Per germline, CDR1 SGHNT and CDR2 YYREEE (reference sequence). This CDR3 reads CASSPFGAGGRYEQYF. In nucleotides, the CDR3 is TGTGCCAGCAGCCCCTTTGGGGCAGGGGGACGATACGAGCAGTACTTC.

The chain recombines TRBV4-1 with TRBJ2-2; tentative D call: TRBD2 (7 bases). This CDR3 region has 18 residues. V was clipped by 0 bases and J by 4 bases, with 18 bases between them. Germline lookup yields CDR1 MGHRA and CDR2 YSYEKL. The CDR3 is CASSQDIGGRVSTGELFF. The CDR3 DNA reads TGCGCCAGCAGCCAAGATATAGGGGGGAGGGTGTCCACCGGGGAGCTGTTTTTT.

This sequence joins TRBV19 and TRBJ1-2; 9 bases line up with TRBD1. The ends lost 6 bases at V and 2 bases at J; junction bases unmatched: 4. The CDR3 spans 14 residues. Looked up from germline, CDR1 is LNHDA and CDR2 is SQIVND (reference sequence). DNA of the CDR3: TGTGCCAGTAGACGGACAGGGGAAAACTATGGCTACACCTTC. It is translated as CASRRTGENYGYTF.

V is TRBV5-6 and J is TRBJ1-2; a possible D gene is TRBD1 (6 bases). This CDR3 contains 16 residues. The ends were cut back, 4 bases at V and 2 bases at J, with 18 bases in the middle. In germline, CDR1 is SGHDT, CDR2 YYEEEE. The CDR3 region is CASSQKGTPSNYGYTF. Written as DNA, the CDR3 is TGTGCCAGCAGCCAAAAAGGGACACCTTCAAACTATGGCTACACCTTC.

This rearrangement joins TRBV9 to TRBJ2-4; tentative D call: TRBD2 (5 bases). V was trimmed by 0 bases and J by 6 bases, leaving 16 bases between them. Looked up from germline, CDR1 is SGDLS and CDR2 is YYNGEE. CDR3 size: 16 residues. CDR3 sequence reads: CASSVGTGKGGNIQYF. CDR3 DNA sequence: TGTGCCAGCAGCGTAGGTACGGGAAAAGGCGGAAACATTCAGTACTTC. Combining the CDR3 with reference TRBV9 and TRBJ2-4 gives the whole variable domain DSGVTQTPKHLITATGQRVTLRCSPRSGDLSVYWYQQSLDQGLQFLIQYYNGEERAKGNILERFSAQQFPDLHSELNLSSLELGDSALYFCASSVGTGKGGNIQYFGAGTRLSVL.

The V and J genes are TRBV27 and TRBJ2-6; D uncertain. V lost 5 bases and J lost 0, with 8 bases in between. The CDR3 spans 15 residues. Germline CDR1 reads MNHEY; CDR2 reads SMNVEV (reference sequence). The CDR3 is CASSQSFSGANVLTF. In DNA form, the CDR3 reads TGTGCCAGCAGTCAGTCCTTCTCTGGGGCCAACGTCCTGACTTTC.

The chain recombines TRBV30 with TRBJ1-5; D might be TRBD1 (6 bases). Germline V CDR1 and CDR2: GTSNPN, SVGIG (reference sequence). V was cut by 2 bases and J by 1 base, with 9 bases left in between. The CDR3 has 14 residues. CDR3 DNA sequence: TGTGCCTGGAGTCACGGACAGAGCAATCAGCCCCAGCATTTT. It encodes CAWSHGQSNQPQHF.

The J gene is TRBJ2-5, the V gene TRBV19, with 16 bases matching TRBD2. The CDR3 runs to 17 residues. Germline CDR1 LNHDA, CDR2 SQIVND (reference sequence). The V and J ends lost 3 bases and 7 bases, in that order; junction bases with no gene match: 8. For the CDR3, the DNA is TGTGCCAGTAGTATCGGGACTAGCGGGAGGGTACTCGGGACCCAGTACTTC. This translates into CASSIGTSGRVLGTQYF.

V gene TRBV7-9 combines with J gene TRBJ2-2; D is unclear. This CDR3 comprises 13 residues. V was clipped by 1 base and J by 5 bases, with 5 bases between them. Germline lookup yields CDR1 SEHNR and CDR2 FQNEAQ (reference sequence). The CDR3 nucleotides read TGTGCCAGCAGCTTAGAGAGAACCGGGGAGCTGTTTTTT. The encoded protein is CASSLERTGELFF.

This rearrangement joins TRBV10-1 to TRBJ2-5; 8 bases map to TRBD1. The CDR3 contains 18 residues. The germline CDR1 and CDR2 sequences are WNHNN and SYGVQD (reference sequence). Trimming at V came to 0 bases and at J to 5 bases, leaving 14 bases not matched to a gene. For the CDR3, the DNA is TGCGCCAGCAGTGAGTCCCAACCGGGACAGGCTAGGTCGGAGACCCAGTACTTC. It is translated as CASSESQPGQARSETQYF.

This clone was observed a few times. CDR3 amino acids: CASSPRLAALTDTQYF. CDR3 coding DNA: TGTGCCAGCAGCCCCCGACTAGCGGCTTTAACAGATACGCAGTATTTT. This sequence joins TRBV7-2 and TRBJ2-3; 9 bases match TRBD2. There are 16 residues in the CDR3. Looked up from germline, CDR1 is SGHTA and CDR2 is FQGNSA. Trimming cost V 5 bases and J 3 bases; bases outside gene matches: 9.

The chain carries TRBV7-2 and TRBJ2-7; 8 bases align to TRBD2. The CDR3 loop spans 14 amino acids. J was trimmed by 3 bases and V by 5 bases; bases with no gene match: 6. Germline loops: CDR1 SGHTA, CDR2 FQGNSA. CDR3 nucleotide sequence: TGTGCCAGCAGCGCGGCCGGGACTAGCTACGAGCAGTACTTC. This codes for CASSAAGTSYEQYF.

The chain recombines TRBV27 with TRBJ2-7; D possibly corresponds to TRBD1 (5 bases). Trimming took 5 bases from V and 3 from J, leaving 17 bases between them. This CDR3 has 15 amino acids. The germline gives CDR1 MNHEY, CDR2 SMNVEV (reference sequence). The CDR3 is CASSPTPTGIYEQYF. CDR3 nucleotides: TGTGCCAGCAGTCCCACCCCCACAGGTATCTACGAGCAGTACTTC.

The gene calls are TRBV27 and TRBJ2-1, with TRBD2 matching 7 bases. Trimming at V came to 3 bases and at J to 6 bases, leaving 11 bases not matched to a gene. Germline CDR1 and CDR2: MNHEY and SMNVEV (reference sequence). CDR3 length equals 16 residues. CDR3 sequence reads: CASSFWESGKFNEQFF. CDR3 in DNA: TGTGCCAGCAGTTTCTGGGAGAGCGGGAAATTCAATGAGCAGTTCTTC.

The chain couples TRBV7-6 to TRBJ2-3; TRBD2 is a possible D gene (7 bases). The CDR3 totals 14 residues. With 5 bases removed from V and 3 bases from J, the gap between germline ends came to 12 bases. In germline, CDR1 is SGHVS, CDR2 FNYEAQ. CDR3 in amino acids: CASSLGGETDTQYF. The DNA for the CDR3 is TGTGCCAGCAGCCTAGGGGGGGAGACAGATACGCAGTATTTT.

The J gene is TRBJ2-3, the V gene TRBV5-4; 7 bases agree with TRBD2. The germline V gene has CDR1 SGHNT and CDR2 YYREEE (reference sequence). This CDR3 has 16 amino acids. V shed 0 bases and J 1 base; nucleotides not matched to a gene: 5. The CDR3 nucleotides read TGTGCCAGCAGCTTGGTTCTGGGGGGGGGCACAGATACGCAGTATTTT. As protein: CASSLVLGGGTDTQYF.